The 26 T cell receptor beta chains listed next were all sequenced from one sample in a study of radiation and T cells in renal cell carcinoma. TCRdb's copy holds only in-frame clones and misses some; the assay was immunoSEQ multiplex PCR. The table has about 26,000 clones, approximately 84% seen once. Time point denoted: blood 2 weeks post-SBRT. Treatment described: 15 Gy SBRT to primary tumor, nephrectomy 4 weeks later. This sample comprised blood, obtained from a patient whose treatment included radiotherapy and nephrectomy. The source of these receptors is a man in his sixties with renal cell carcinoma.

In DNA form, the CDR3 reads TGTGCCAGCAGCCCCCGTTCCAGCGGGAGGTTAGAGACCCAGTACTTC. This gives the protein CASSPRSSGRLETQYF. The chain couples TRBV7-2 to TRBJ2-5; 9 nucleotides align to TRBD2. The CDR3 has 16 residues. Trimming cost V 5 bases and J 4 bases; bases outside gene matches: 11. The germline V gene encodes CDR1 SGHTA and CDR2 FQGNSA.

This chain connects TRBV5-4 to TRBJ2-1; 14 nucleotides match TRBD2. The CDR3 extends over 13 amino acids. The germline V gene has CDR1 SGHNT and CDR2 YYREEE (reference sequence). Losses at the gene ends were 2 bases for V and 14 bases for J; bases not matched to a gene: 3. The CDR3 DNA is TGTGCCAGCAGCTTAGGACTAGCGGGAGGTGAGTTCTTC. It translates to CASSLGLAGGEFF. Drawing the rest from reference TRBV5-4 and TRBJ2-1, the complete variable domain is ETGVTQSPTHLIKTRGQQVTLRCSSQSGHNTVSWYQQALGQGPQFIFQYYREEENGRGNFPPRFSGLQFPNYSSELNVNALELDDSALYLCASSLGLAGGEFFGPGTRLTVL.

In this sample, this clone turned up a few times. The genes are TRBV6-6 and TRBJ2-1; 7 bases line up with TRBD1. The V gene's germline CDR1 is MNHNY and CDR2 SVGAGI (reference sequence). The CDR3 is made up of 15 amino acids. Trimming took 7 bases from V and 4 from J; bases not matched to a gene: 10. The CDR3 region is CASTHLGTEYNEQFF. The CDR3 DNA reads TGTGCCAGCACGCATCTTGGGACAGAGTACAATGAGCAGTTCTTC.

This clone was seen more than once but under ten times. This sequence joins TRBV6-1 and TRBJ1-2; no clear D. V shed 5 bases and J shed 5 bases, with 15 bases lying between them. The CDR3 is 14 amino acids. CDR1 and CDR2 from the germline V gene are MNHNS and SASEGT. CDR3: CASSPGPSEYGYTF. As DNA, the CDR3 is TGTGCCAGCAGTCCTGGCCCCTCCGAATATGGCTACACCTTC.

The chain employs TRBV12-2 and TRBJ1-2; the table's D call of TRBD1 was not tested on the DNA. TRBV12-2 constitutes a pseudogene. The CDR3 is 15 residues long. CDR3 loop: CASRNGTGTRNGYTF. The CDR3 bases are TGTGCAAGTCGCAACGGGACAGGGACGAGAAATGGCTACACCTTC.

The rearrangement uses TRBV5-6 and TRBJ1-2; D ambiguous. Trimming took off 4 bases at V and 2 bases at J, with 9 bases between the two ends. CDR1 and CDR2 (germline): SGHDT, YYEEEE. CDR3 length equals 13 residues. The CDR3 spells CASSLNLNYGYTF. CDR3 nucleotide sequence: TGTGCCAGCAGCCTCAACCTGAACTATGGCTACACCTTC.

The chain employs TRBV19 and TRBJ2-1, with 8 positions matching TRBD2. This CDR3 spans 14 amino acids. Per germline, CDR1 LNHDA and CDR2 SQIVND (reference sequence). The ends lost 9 bases at V and 4 bases at J; junction bases unmatched: 8. CDR3 sequence reads: CASQRSGGYNEQFF. The CDR3 DNA sequence: TGTGCCAGCCAAAGGAGCGGGGGTTACAATGAGCAGTTCTTC.

The chain uses TRBV2 and TRBJ2-7; D gene uncertain. V lost 3 bases, J lost 6 bases, and 15 bases lay in between. CDR3 length: 14 residues. Germline lookup yields CDR1 SNHLY and CDR2 FYNNEI. The CDR3 sequence: CASSDPNEGLEQYF. The CDR3 coding sequence is TGTGCCAGCAGTGACCCCAACGAAGGGCTCGAGCAGTACTTC.

This clone was observed a handful of times. The rearrangement links TRBV9 to TRBJ2-7; 13 nucleotides line up with TRBD2. With 0 bases clipped from V and 2 bases from J, the junction kept 5 bases outside the gene matches. Germline-derived CDR1 and CDR2 are SGDLS and YYNGEE. The CDR3 spans 17 residues. CDR3 DNA: TGTGCCAGCAGCGTAGGGTGGGGGACTAGCGGGGCCTACGAGCAGTACTTC. Its protein product is CASSVGWGTSGAYEQYF.

The rearrangement uses TRBV6-5 and TRBJ1-2; D might be TRBD1 (5 bases). The length of the CDR3 is 16 residues. The V and J ends lost 0 bases and 3 bases respectively, with 14 bases between them. The germline V gene encodes CDR1 MNHEY and CDR2 SVGAGI. CDR3 protein: CASSYSRGALDYGYTF. The CDR3 nucleotides are TGTGCCAGCAGTTACTCGAGAGGGGCGTTGGACTATGGCTACACCTTC.

J is TRBJ2-6 and V is TRBV19, with D possibly being TRBD2 (6 bases). Trimming shortened V by 7 bases and J by 0 bases, and 25 bases separated the two germline ends. The CDR3 is 20 amino acids. Germline V CDR1 and CDR2: LNHDA, SQIVND (reference sequence). CDR3 residues: CASTPLGRGNPSSGANVLTF. In nucleotides, the CDR3 is TGTGCCAGTACCCCTTTAGGGCGGGGTAACCCTAGCTCTGGGGCCAACGTCCTGACTTTC. The whole variable domain, remainder taken from reference TRBV19 and TRBJ2-6, is DGGITQSPKYLFRKEGQNVTLSCEQNLNHDAMYWYRQDPGQGLRLIYYSQIVNDFQKGDIAEGYSVSREKKESFPLTVTSAQKNPTAFYLCASTPLGRGNPSSGANVLTFGAGSRLTVL.

Concerning this clone itself: The germline gene is not matched at one end of the junction; a read error may be the cause. The V gene is TRBV18, the J gene TRBJ1-3, with D possibly matching TRBD1 (5 bases). Germline V gene data show CDR1 as KGHSH and CDR2 as LQKENI. The CDR3 has 16 amino acids. CDR3 nucleotides: TGTGCCAGCTCGCCACGGGACGTGCGCTCTGGAAACACCATATATTTT. This sequence encodes CASSPRDVRSGNTIYF.

The chain is built from TRBV30 and TRBJ1-6; 7 bases are a match to TRBD1. Germline V gene sequence: CDR1 GTSNPN, CDR2 SVGIG (reference sequence). CDR3 length: 14 amino acids. The J segment lost 3 bases and the V segment lost 4 bases, leaving 3 bases of the junction unmatched. CDR3: CAWTRQGYNSPLHF. DNA of the CDR3: TGTGCCTGGACCCGACAGGGCTATAATTCACCCCTCCACTTT.

The CDR3 bases are TGCGCCAGCAGCTCGACCTTTGGGGCCAACGTCCTGACTTTC. It is translated as CASSSTFGANVLTF. This chain links TRBV5-1 with TRBJ2-6; D uncertain. Germline CDR1 reads SGHRS; CDR2 reads YFSETQ. This CDR3 is 14 amino acids long. V dropped 3 bases and J dropped 3 bases, with 7 bases sitting between them.

The chain is built from TRBV4-2 and TRBJ2-1; no clear D. Looked up from germline, CDR1 is LGHNA and CDR2 is YNFKEQ. This CDR3 is built from 13 residues. V was trimmed by 3 bases and J by 2 bases, leaving 5 bases between them. CDR3 sequence reads: CASSQAPYNEQFF. The DNA for the CDR3 is TGTGCCAGCAGCCAGGCCCCCTACAATGAGCAGTTCTTC.

The CDR3 DNA follows: TGCAGCGTCTTTGGGCCTAGCGGGAGGAGGGACACCGGGGAGCTGTTTTTT. Translated: CSVFGPSGRRDTGELFF. J is TRBJ2-2 and V is TRBV29-1; 11 bases line up with TRBD2. With V trimmed by 6 bases and J by 3 bases, 12 bases remained unmatched. Germline CDR1 and CDR2: SQVTM and ANQGSEA. The CDR3 runs 17 residues.

The chain recombines TRBV28 with TRBJ2-7; D may match TRBD1 or TRBD2 (5 bases each). The CDR3 sequence is 14 residues long. Deletions cut 6 bases from V and 3 bases from J, with 15 bases between. From germline, CDR1 is MDHEN and CDR2 SYDVKM. CDR3 sequence (DNA): TGTGCCAGCAGCGCCGGGGCCCTAAACTACGAGCAGTACTTC. Its protein is CASSAGALNYEQYF.

V and J are TRBV7-3 and TRBJ2-1; D might be TRBD1 (6 bases). This CDR3 has 15 amino acids. Looked up from germline, CDR1 is SGHTA and CDR2 is FQGTGA. Trimming pared 5 bases from V and 3 bases from J, leaving 14 bases between. The CDR3 DNA sequence: TGTGCCAGCAGCCCCGCTAGAGGGGGCTACAATGAGCAGTTCTTC. Its translation is CASSPARGGYNEQFF.

This sequence joins TRBV7-6 and TRBJ2-5, with D hard to call. CDR1 SGHVS and CDR2 FNYEAQ come from the germline V gene. The V and J ends lost 2 bases and 3 bases respectively, with 13 bases between them. CDR3 length: 15 residues. The CDR3 protein is CASSLLPGEEETQYF. CDR3 DNA sequence: TGTGCCAGCAGCTTATTGCCAGGCGAAGAAGAGACCCAGTACTTC.

This clone was observed a single time. Germline is not matched at one junction end, which may reflect a read error. The genes are TRBV5-6 and TRBJ2-3; 8 bases align to TRBD1. This CDR3 has 14 residues. Germline lookup yields CDR1 SGHDT and CDR2 YYEEEE. The CDR3 here is CASSSYRGTDTRYF. CDR3 DNA sequence: TGTGCCAGCAGCTCTTACAGGGGGACAGATACGCGGTATTTT.

The chain couples TRBV19 to TRBJ2-7; 10 bases map to TRBD1. The V segment lost 5 bases and the J segment 2 bases; nucleotides outside the gene matches: 9. Germline CDR1 is LNHDA and CDR2 is SQIVND (reference sequence). This CDR3 has 16 residues. The CDR3 nucleotides read TGTGCCAGTAGTGCCGACCGGGACAGGGGCCCCTACGAGCAGTACTTC. Its translation is CASSADRDRGPYEQYF. The variable domain in full, with the rest retrieved from reference TRBV19 and TRBJ2-7, is DGGITQSPKYLFRKEGQNVTLSCEQNLNHDAMYWYRQDPGQGLRLIYYSQIVNDFQKGDIAEGYSVSREKKESFPLTVTSAQKNPTAFYLCASSADRDRGPYEQYFGPGTRLTVT.

The J gene is TRBJ1-2, the V gene TRBV2; D ambiguous. CDR1 is SNHLY and CDR2 is FYNNEI in the germline V gene. The CDR3 runs 13 residues. The V end lost 7 bases, the J end lost 8 bases, and 17 bases lay between the germline ends. DNA of the CDR3: TGTGCCAGCACTGGGTATATCATAGACGGCTACACCTTC. As protein: CASTGYIIDGYTF.

This clone showed up just once. This sequence joins TRBV30 and TRBJ1-2; D possibly corresponds to TRBD1 (5 bases). Trimming removed 3 bases at V and 4 bases at J, with 15 bases between. CDR3 length equals 14 residues. Per germline, CDR1 GTSNPN and CDR2 SVGIG (reference sequence). The CDR3 here is CAWRYPGVGYGYTF. As DNA, the CDR3 is TGTGCCTGGAGGTACCCGGGGGTGGGCTATGGCTACACCTTC.

This clone has just a few counts. This chain links TRBV19 with TRBJ2-7, with D possibly matching TRBD2 (6 bases). CDR3 length: 12 residues. Trimming left V 9 bases short and J 3 bases short, with 12 bases between. Germline lookup yields CDR1 LNHDA and CDR2 SQIVND (reference sequence). The CDR3 loop is CASGRLGYEQYF. The CDR3 DNA reads TGTGCCAGCGGGAGACTCGGCTACGAGCAGTACTTC.

The gene calls are TRBV11-2 and TRBJ2-7; D may be TRBD2 (5 bases). The V end lost 0 bases, the J end lost 2 bases, and 8 bases lay between the germline ends. This CDR3 region has 14 residues. Germline CDR1 reads SGHAT; CDR2 reads FQNNGV. CDR3 sequence reads: CASSLERGTYEQYF. DNA of the CDR3: TGTGCCAGCAGCTTAGAACGGGGAACCTACGAGCAGTACTTC.

The V gene is TRBV27, the J gene TRBJ2-2, with 10 bases that match TRBD2. Looked up from germline, CDR1 is MNHEY and CDR2 is SMNVEV (reference sequence). The J segment lost 1 base and the V segment lost 3 bases, leaving 11 bases of the junction unmatched. CDR3 length equals 19 residues. The CDR3 spells CASSFKNPSGSGNTGELFF. The CDR3 nucleotides are TGTGCCAGCAGTTTTAAGAACCCTAGCGGGAGTGGGAACACCGGGGAGCTGTTTTTT.